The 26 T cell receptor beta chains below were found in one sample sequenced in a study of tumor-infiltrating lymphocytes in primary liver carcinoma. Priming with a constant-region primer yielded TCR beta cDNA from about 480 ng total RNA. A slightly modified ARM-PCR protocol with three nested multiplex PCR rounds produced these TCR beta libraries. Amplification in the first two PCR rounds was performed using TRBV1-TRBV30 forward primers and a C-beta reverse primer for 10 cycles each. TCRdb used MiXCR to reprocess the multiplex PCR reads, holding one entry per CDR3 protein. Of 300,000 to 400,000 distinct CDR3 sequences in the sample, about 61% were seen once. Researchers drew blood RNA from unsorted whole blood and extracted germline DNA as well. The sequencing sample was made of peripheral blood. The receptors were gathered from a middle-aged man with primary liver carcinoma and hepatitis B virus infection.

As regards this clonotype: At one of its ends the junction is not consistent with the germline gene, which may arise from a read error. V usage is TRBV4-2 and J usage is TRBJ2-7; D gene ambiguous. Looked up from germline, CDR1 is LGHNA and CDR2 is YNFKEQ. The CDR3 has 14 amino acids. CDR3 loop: CASSQGRLSYEQCF. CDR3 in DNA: TGTGCCAGCAGCCAAGGTAGACTTTCCTACGAGCAGTGCTTC.

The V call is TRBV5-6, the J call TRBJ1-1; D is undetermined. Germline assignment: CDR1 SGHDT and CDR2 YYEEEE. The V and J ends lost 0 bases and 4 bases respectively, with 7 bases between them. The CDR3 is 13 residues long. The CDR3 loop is CASSLVSSTEAFF. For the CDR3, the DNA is TGTGCCAGCAGCTTGGTGTCGTCCACTGAAGCTTTCTTT.

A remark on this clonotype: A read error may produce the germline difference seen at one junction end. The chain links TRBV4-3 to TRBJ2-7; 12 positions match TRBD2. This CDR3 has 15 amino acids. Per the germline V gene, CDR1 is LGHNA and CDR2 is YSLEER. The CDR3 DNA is TGCGCCGGCAGCCGGACTAGCGGGGAATCCTACGAGCAGTACTTC. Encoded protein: CAGSRTSGESYEQYF.

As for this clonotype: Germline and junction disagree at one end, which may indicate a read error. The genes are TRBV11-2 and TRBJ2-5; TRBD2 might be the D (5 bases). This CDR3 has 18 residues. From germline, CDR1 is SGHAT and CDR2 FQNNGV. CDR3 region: CAISLARLAMGKKETQYF. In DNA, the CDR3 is TGTGCCATCAGCTTAGCAAGGCTAGCCATGGGAAAAAAAGAGACCCAGTACTTC.

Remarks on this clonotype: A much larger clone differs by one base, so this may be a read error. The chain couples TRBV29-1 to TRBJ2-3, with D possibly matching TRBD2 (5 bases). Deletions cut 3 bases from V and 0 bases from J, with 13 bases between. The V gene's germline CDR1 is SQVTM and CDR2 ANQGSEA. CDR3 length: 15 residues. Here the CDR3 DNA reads TGCAGCGTTGATGAGACTACGCAAAGCACAGATACGCAGTATTTT. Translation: CSVDETTQSTDTQYF.

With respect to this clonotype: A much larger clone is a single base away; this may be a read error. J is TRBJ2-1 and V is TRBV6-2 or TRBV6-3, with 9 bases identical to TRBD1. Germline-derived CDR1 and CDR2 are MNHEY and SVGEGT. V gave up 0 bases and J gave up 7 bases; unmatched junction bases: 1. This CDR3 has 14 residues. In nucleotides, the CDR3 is TGTGCCAGCAGTTACTCGGGACAGGGTAATGAGCAGTTCTTC. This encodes CASSYSGQGNEQFF.

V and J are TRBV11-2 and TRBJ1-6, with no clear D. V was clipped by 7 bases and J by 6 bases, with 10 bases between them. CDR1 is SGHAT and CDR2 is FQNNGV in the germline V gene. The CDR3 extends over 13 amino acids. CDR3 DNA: TGTGCCAGCATTCCTAACAGTAATTCACCCCTCCACTTT. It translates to CASIPNSNSPLHF.

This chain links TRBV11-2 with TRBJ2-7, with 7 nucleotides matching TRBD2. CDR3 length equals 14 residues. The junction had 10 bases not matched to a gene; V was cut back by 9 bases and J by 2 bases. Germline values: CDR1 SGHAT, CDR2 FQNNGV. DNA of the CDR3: TGTGCCAGAAGCCTAGCGGCAGCAACCTACGAGCAGTACTTC. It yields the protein CARSLAAATYEQYF.

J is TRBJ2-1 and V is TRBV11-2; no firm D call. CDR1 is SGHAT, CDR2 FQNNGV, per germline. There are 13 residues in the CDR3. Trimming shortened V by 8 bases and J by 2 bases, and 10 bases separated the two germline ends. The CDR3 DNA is TGTGCCAGCGGCCTAGGTGCCTACAATGAGCAGTTCTTC. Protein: CASGLGAYNEQFF.

The CDR3 DNA sequence: TGTGCCAGCAGTTACTCTTCTAGCGGGCCCCTAATTAGCTCCTACAATGAGCAGTTCTTC. Protein sequence: CASSYSSSGPLISSYNEQFF. V is TRBV6-6 and J is TRBJ2-1, with 8 bases fitting TRBD2. Germline V lookup: CDR1 MNHNY, CDR2 SVGAGI (reference sequence). The CDR3 is made up of 20 amino acids. V shed 0 bases and J 0 bases; nucleotides not matched to a gene: 13.

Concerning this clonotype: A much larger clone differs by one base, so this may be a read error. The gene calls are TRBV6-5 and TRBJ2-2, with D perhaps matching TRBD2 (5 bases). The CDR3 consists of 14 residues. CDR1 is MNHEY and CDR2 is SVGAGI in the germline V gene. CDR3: CASRQTVNTGEPFF. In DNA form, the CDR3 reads TGTGCCAGCAGGCAGACGGTGAACACCGGGGAGCCGTTTTTT.

CDR3 region: CASSQEQANSYNSPLHF. CDR3 sequence (DNA): TGCGCCAGCAGCCAAGAGCAGGCTAACTCCTATAATTCACCCCTCCACTTT. The V call is TRBV4-1, the J call TRBJ1-6; no clear D. Between the trimmed V and J ends, which lost 0 bases and 0 bases, there was a span of 9 bases. Germline V gives CDR1 MGHRA, CDR2 YSYEKL. The CDR3 totals 17 residues.

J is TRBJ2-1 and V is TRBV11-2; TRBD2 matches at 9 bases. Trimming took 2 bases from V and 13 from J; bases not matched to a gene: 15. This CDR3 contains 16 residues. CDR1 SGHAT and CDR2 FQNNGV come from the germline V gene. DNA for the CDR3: TGTGCCAGCAGCTTATTTTCGGCGGGAGGGCTGGTTGAACAGTTCTTC. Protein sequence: CASSLFSAGGLVEQFF.

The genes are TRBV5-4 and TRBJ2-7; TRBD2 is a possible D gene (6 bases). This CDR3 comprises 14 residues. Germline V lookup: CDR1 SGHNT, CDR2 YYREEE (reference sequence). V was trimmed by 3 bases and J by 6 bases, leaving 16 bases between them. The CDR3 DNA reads TGTGCCAGCAGCTACGGAGGGCCGGTAGTCGAGCAGTACTTC. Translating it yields CASSYGGPVVEQYF.

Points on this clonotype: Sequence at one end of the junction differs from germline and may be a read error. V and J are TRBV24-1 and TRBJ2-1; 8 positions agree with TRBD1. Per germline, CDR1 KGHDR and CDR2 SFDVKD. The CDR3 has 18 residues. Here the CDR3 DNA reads TGTGCCACCAGTGATACCACCGGACAGGGTGGTTCCTACAATGCGCAGTTCTTC. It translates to CATSDTTGQGGSYNAQFF.

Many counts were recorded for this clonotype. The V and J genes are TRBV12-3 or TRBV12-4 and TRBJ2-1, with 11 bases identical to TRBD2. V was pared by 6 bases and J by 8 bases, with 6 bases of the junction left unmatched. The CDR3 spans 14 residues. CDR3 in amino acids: CASRELAGVDEQFF. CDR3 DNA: TGTGCCAGCAGGGAACTAGCGGGAGTGGATGAGCAGTTCTTC.

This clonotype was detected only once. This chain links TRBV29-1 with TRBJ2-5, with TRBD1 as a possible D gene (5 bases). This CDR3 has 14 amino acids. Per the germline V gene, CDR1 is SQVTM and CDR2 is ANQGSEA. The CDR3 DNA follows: TGCAGGGGGCGTAAGACATTATCCAACAATGAGCAGTACTTC. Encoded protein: CRGRKTLSNNEQYF.

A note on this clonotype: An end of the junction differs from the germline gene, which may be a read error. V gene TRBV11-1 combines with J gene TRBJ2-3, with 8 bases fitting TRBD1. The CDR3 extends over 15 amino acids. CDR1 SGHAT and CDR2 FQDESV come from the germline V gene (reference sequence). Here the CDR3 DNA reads TGTGCCGGCAGCCCTGGGACAGGATCCACAGATACGCAGTATTTT. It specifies CAGSPGTGSTDTQYF.

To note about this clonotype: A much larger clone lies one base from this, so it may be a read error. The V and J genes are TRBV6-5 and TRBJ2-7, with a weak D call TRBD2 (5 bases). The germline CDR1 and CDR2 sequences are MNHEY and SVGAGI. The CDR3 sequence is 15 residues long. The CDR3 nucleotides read TGTGTCAGCAGTTATCGAGGGAACAACATCTACGAGCAGTACTTC. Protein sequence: CVSSYRGNNIYEQYF.

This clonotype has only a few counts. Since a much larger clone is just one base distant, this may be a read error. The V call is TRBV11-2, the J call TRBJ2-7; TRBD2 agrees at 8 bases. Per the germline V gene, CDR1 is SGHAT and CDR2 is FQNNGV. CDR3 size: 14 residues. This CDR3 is CASRDTSGNYERYF. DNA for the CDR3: TGTGCCAGCAGGGACACTAGCGGAAACTACGAGCGGTACTTC. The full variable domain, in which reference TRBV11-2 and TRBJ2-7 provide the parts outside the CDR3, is EAGVAQSPRYKIIEKRQSVAFWCNPISGHATLYWYQQILGQGPKLLIQFQNNGVVDDSQLPKDRFSAERLKGVDSTLKIQPAKLEDSAVYLCASRDTSGNYERYFGPGTRLTVT.

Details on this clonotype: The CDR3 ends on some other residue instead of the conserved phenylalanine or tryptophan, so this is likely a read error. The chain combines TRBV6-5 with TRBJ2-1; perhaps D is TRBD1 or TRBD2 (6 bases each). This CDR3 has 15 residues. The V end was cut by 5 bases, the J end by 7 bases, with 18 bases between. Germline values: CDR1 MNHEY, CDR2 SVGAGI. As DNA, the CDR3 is TGTGCCAGCAGTATGGGGGGTGTTAGGGGGAATGAGCAGTTCCTC. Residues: CASSMGGVRGNEQFL.

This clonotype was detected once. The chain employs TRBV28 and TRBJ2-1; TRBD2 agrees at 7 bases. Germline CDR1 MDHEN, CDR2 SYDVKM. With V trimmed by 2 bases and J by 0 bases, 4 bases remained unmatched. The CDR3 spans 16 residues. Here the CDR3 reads CASSLQRDYSYNEQFF. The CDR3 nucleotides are TGTGCCAGCAGTTTACAGCGGGACTACTCCTACAATGAGCAGTTCTTC.

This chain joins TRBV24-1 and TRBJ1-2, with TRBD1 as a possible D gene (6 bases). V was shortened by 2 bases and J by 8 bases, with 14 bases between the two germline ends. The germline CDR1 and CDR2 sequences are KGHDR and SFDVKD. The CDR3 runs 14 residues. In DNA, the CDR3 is TGTGCCACCAGTGATTACTACAGGGCAGAAGGCTACACCTTC. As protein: CATSDYYRAEGYTF.

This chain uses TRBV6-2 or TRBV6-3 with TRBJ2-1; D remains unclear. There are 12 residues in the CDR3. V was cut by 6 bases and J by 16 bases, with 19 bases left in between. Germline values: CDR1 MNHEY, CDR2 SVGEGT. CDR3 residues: CASSRSRNGQFF. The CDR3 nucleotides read TGTGCCAGCAGCAGAAGCCGGAATGGGCAATTCTTC.

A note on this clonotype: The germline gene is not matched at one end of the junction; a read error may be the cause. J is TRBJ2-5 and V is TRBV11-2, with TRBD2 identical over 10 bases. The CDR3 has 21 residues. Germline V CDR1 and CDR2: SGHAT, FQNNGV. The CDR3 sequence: CANSGRASGGSGRLVRETQYF. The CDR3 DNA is TGTGCCAACAGCGGGAGGGCATCGGGGGGTAGCGGGAGACTCGTGCGGGAGACCCAGTACTTC.

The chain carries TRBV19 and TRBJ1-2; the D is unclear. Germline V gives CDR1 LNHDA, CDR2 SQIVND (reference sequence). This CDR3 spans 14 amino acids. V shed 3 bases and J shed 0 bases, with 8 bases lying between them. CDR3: CASSILSANYGYTF. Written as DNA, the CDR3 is TGTGCCAGTAGTATTCTCTCGGCTAACTATGGCTACACCTTC.